The sequence of this T cell receptor beta chain was determined in a study of T cells in Graves' hyperthyroidism and ophthalmopathy. Whole-study findings and limits: Prediction of ophthalmopathy progression came a median around 6 months pre-onset.

Ten or more counts support this clonotype. Its specificity is not known. From RNA transcripts, TCR beta CDR3 regions were amplified. With the HTBI primer set, the TCR CDR3 went through a first round of RT-PCR. TCRdb reprocessed the multiplex PCR reads with MiXCR, giving one entry per CDR3 protein. The repertoire holds roughly 560,000 distinct CDR3 sequences, 14% to 15% seen once, with 4% to 5.5% in the top ten. A Clinical Activity Score of at least 3, a NOSPECS grade of at least 4 and a duration under 3 months were recorded in the ophthalmopathy patients. Investigators excluded patients with uncontrolled infection, other autoimmune disease, pregnancy or lactation. Fresh peripheral blood, 8 to 10 ml, was the source of the PBMCs. The V end lost 1 base, the J end lost 2 bases, and 12 bases lay between the germline ends. Germline V gene data show CDR1 as LGHNA and CDR2 as YSLEER. This CDR3 region has 15 residues.

The sequencing input was blood. The chain couples TRBV4-3 to TRBJ2-7; tentative D call: TRBD2 (5 bases). This TCR came from a woman aged 40 to 49 with Graves' ophthalmopathy. CDR3 coding DNA: TGCGCCAGCAGCCAAGGGGCGGGCCGGGCCTACGAGCAGTACTTC. Translated: CASSQGAGRAYEQYF.